This TCR beta chain was sequenced in a study of T-cell reconstitution after alpha-beta-depleted transplantation in children. Library preparation (for TCRbeta) was performed with unique molecular identifiers. TCRdb fed the PCR reads into MiXCR, producing one record per CDR3 protein. Of fewer than 550,000 distinct CDR3 sequences in the sample, 11% were seen once. This clonotype was seen a handful of times. The V end lost 2 bases, the J end lost 4 bases, and 12 bases lay between the germline ends. Germline values: CDR1 SGHRS, CDR2 YFSETQ. The CDR3 sequence is 14 residues long. The chain has TRBV5-1 and TRBJ1-1; no firm D call. This material consisted of PBMCs, mostly from graft donor cells, taken 180 days after TCRalphabeta/CD19-depleted stem cell transplant. This sequence originates from a female patient between 2 and 10 years old who had a stem cell transplant for aplastic anemia, so the T cells may come from the graft donor. CDR3 in amino acids: CASSLRPRGTEAFF. The CDR3, as DNA: TGCGCCAGCAGCTTAAGGCCTCGGGGCACTGAAGCTTTCTTT.